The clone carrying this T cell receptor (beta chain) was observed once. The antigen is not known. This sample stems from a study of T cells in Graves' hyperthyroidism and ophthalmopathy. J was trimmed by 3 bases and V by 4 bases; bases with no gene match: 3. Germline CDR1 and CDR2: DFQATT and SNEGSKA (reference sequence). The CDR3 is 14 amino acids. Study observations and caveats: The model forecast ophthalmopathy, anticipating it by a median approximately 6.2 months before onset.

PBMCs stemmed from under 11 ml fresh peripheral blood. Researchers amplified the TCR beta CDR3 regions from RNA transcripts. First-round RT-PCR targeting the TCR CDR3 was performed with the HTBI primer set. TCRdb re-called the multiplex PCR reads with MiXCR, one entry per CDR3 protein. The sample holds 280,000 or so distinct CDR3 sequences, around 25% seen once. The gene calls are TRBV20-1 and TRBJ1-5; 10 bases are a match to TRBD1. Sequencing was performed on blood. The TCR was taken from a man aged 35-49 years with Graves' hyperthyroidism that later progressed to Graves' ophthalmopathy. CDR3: CSAKTGGLNQPQHF. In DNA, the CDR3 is TGCAGTGCTAAGACAGGGGGCCTCAATCAGCCCCAGCATTTT.